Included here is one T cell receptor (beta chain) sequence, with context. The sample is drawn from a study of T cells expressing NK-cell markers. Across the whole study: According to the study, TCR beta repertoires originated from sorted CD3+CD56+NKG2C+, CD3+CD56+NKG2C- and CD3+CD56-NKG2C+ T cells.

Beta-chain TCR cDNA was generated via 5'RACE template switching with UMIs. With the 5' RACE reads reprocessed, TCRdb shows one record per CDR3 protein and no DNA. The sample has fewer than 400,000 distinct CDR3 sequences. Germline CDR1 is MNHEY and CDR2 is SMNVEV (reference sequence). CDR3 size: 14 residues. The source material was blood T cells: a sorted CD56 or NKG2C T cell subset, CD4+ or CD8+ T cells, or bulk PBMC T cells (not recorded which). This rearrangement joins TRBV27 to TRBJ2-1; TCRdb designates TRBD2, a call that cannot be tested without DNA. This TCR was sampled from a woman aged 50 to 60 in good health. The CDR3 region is CASSVSGRVNEQFF.